Shown below are 30 T cell receptor beta chains from a single sample sequenced in a study of shared clonotypes between healthy human individuals. Here immunoSEQ multiplex PCR was the method, and the copy in TCRdb shows in-frame clones only, minus some. Here the sample spans about 2.2 million clones, about 92% being singletons. As defined, naive CD8 cells were CD45RO-negative and positively selected for CCR7, with terminally differentiated effector memory CD45RA+ cells excluded. The material sequenced was naive CD8+ T cells from PBMCs. The receptors here all came from a man aged 18 to 29 in good health. Some clones in this sample may be carry-over from other donors' samples.

A remark on this clone: The same CDR3 also results from other DNA sequences found in this sample. The chain couples TRBV6-6 to TRBJ2-3; D not certain. This CDR3 spans 11 amino acids. V was cut by 6 bases and J by 2 bases, with 3 bases left in between. The germline V gene encodes CDR1 MNHNY and CDR2 SVGAGI (reference sequence). The CDR3 bases are TGTGCCAGCAGCTCCACAGATACGCAGTATTTT. Amino acid sequence: CASSSTDTQYF.

The CDR3 DNA reads TGTGCCAGCAGTTACTCGGTATCCATCGGGAGTGAAAAACTGTTTTTT. It encodes CASSYSVSIGSEKLFF. The V and J genes are TRBV6-5 and TRBJ1-4; D ambiguous. This CDR3 has 16 amino acids. Germline CDR1 MNHEY, CDR2 SVGAGI. Trimming took 0 bases from V and 7 from J, leaving 15 bases between them.

The chain carries TRBV5-6 and TRBJ1-2; TRBD1 aligns across 7 bases. Germline CDR1 is SGHDT and CDR2 is YYEEEE. CDR3 length: 16 residues. The V gene end was trimmed by 0 bases and the J gene end by 4 bases; junction bases not matched to a gene: 9. CDR3 sequence reads: CASSLDRQGLSYGYTF. The CDR3 DNA reads TGTGCCAGCAGCTTGGACCGACAGGGCCTAAGCTATGGCTACACCTTC.

This clone showed up just once. This sequence joins TRBV9 and TRBJ1-2; perhaps TRBD1 as D (6 bases). The germline V gene has CDR1 SGDLS and CDR2 YYNGEE. Between the trimmed V and J ends, which lost 4 bases and 4 bases, there was a span of 20 bases. The length of the CDR3 is 16 residues. CDR3 in amino acids: CASSPDPARGSYGYTF. The CDR3 DNA is TGTGCCAGCAGCCCCGACCCAGCCAGGGGAAGCTATGGCTACACCTTC.

The gene calls are TRBV6-4 and TRBJ2-7; 9 nucleotides match TRBD2. Germline values: CDR1 MRHNA, CDR2 SNTAGT. This CDR3 has 15 residues. With 7 bases clipped from V and 3 bases from J, the junction kept 10 bases outside the gene matches. CDR3 amino acids: CASMQTSGHNYEQYF. CDR3 nucleotide sequence: TGTGCCAGCATGCAGACTAGCGGACATAACTACGAGCAGTACTTC.

The chain employs TRBV5-8 and TRBJ1-1, with 7 nucleotides matching TRBD1. Germline-derived CDR1 and CDR2 are SGHTS and YDEGEE. The CDR3 has 14 amino acids. After removal of 3 bases from V and 7 bases from J, the junction contained 9 bases not matched to a gene. CDR3 sequence: CASSYGQAPNEAFF. The CDR3 nucleotides read TGTGCCAGCAGCTACGGACAGGCCCCGAATGAAGCTTTCTTT.

To note about this clone: The sample has other DNA sequences that encode this CDR3 too. The chain links TRBV27 to TRBJ2-7, with TRBD2 identical over 11 bases. Per the germline V gene, CDR1 is MNHEY and CDR2 is SMNVEV (reference sequence). CDR3 length: 14 amino acids. After removal of 5 bases from V and 4 bases from J, the junction contained 4 bases not matched to a gene. DNA for the CDR3: TGTGCCAGCAGTACCCTAGCGGGAGGTTACGAGCAGTACTTC. Translation gives CASSTLAGGYEQYF.

This chain links TRBV9 with TRBJ2-1, with 10 nucleotides matching TRBD2. The CDR3 consists of 16 residues. V was pared by 1 base and J by 2 bases, with 3 bases of the junction left unmatched. The germline gives CDR1 SGDLS, CDR2 YYNGEE. CDR3 nucleotide sequence: TGTGCCAGCAGCGTAACGGGACTAGCGACCTACAATGAGCAGTTCTTC. Its translation: CASSVTGLATYNEQFF.

The V gene is TRBV9, the J gene TRBJ2-1; 7 nucleotides line up with TRBD2. This CDR3 is built from 16 residues. Per germline, CDR1 SGDLS and CDR2 YYNGEE. With V trimmed by 0 bases and J by 5 bases, 8 bases remained unmatched. CDR3 in amino acids: CASSVAKLAINNEQFF. CDR3 in DNA: TGTGCCAGCAGCGTAGCGAAACTAGCGATAAACAATGAGCAGTTCTTC.

V is TRBV10-2 and J is TRBJ2-1; 7 bases agree with TRBD2. CDR1 is WSHSY, CDR2 SAAADI, per germline. The CDR3 is made up of 13 amino acids. The junction had 5 bases not matched to a gene; V was cut back by 6 bases and J by 6 bases. The CDR3 sequence is CASRSGTSNEQFF. The CDR3 coding sequence is TGCGCCAGCAGAAGCGGGACGAGCAATGAGCAGTTCTTC.

The chain carries TRBV27 and TRBJ2-7; D gene uncertain. CDR3 length equals 13 residues. Germline V gene sequence: CDR1 MNHEY, CDR2 SMNVEV (reference sequence). V lost 2 bases to trimming and J lost 5 bases, with 10 bases between them. In nucleotides, the CDR3 is TGTGCCAGCAGTTTAATGAATGGGGACGAGCAGTACTTC. Translation gives CASSLMNGDEQYF.

J is TRBJ2-5 and V is TRBV2; TRBD2 might be the D (5 bases). Trimming removed 8 bases from V and 2 bases from J, with 18 bases in between. The CDR3 extends over 15 amino acids. Germline-derived CDR1 and CDR2 are SNHLY and FYNNEI. The CDR3 is CASFRGLLGQETQYF. The CDR3 bases are TGTGCCAGCTTTCGCGGGCTACTAGGACAAGAGACCCAGTACTTC.

The chain employs TRBV28 and TRBJ2-2; 9 positions agree with TRBD1. The CDR3 is 13 residues long. Germline loops: CDR1 MDHEN, CDR2 SYDVKM. The V and J ends lost 8 bases and 5 bases, in that order; junction bases with no gene match: 3. Here the CDR3 DNA reads TGTGCCAGCCGGACAGGGGAGACCGGGGAGCTGTTTTTT. The encoded protein is CASRTGETGELFF.

As concerns this clone: Within the sample, other DNA sequences also encode this same CDR3. This sequence joins TRBV7-9 and TRBJ2-7, with TRBD1 matching 12 bases. CDR1 is SEHNR, CDR2 FQNEAQ, per germline (reference sequence). The CDR3 is 15 residues long. Unmatched junction bases numbered 6, after V lost 4 bases and J lost 5 bases. CDR3 amino acids: CASSSPGQGAHEQYF. The CDR3, as DNA: TGTGCCAGCAGCTCCCCGGGACAGGGGGCCCACGAGCAGTACTTC.

A remark on this clone: This CDR3 is also generated by other DNA sequences in the sample. This chain uses TRBV9 with TRBJ1-2; D possibly corresponds to TRBD1 (6 bases). V shed 0 bases and J shed 2 bases, with 8 bases lying between them. This CDR3 is built from 14 residues. Germline assignment: CDR1 SGDLS and CDR2 YYNGEE. As DNA, the CDR3 is TGTGCCAGCAGCGTAGGAACAGGGAACTATGGCTACACCTTC. Protein: CASSVGTGNYGYTF. The full variable domain, its missing parts supplied by reference TRBV9 and TRBJ1-2, is DSGVTQTPKHLITATGQRVTLRCSPRSGDLSVYWYQQSLDQGLQFLIQYYNGEERAKGNILERFSAQQFPDLHSELNLSSLELGDSALYFCASSVGTGNYGYTFGSGTRLTVV.

The rearrangement uses TRBV28 and TRBJ1-1; a weak D match, TRBD1 (6 bases). This CDR3 comprises 15 residues. CDR1 is MDHEN and CDR2 is SYDVKM in the germline V gene. The V end was cut by 5 bases, the J end by 0 bases, with 13 bases between. This CDR3 is CASSTRTALNTEAFF. As DNA, the CDR3 is TGTGCCAGCAGTACAAGGACAGCCCTGAACACTGAAGCTTTCTTT.

This clone was found once. The chain joins TRBV28 to TRBJ2-7, with a weak D call TRBD1 (5 bases). V was trimmed by 0 bases and J by 3 bases, leaving 12 bases between them. Germline CDR1 is MDHEN and CDR2 is SYDVKM. CDR3 length equals 15 residues. The CDR3 DNA reads as TGTGCCAGCAGTTTATGGCAGGGCAGACGCTACGAGCAGTACTTC. It translates to CASSLWQGRRYEQYF.

Points on this clone: Other DNA sequences in the sample encode the same CDR3. This rearrangement joins TRBV5-4 to TRBJ1-4, with D perhaps matching TRBD1 (6 bases). Germline assignment: CDR1 SGHNT and CDR2 YYREEE (reference sequence). The CDR3 loop spans 13 amino acids. Trimming took 1 base from V and 6 from J, leaving 7 bases between them. The CDR3 bases are TGTGCCAGCAGCTTGAGGGGGGATGAAAAACTGTTTTTT. Protein product: CASSLRGDEKLFF.

The chain combines TRBV28 with TRBJ2-6; D is perhaps TRBD2 (6 bases). Germline lookup yields CDR1 MDHEN and CDR2 SYDVKM. This CDR3 has 20 residues. Trimming pared 5 bases from V and 2 bases from J, leaving 25 bases between. CDR3 bases: TGTGCCAGCAGTCTACGTTACTCCGGCCGGGGGAGGCCTGGGGCCAACGTCCTGACTTTC. Protein product: CASSLRYSGRGRPGANVLTF.

The genes are TRBV7-9 and TRBJ1-1, with a possible D match to TRBD1 (5 bases). There are 15 residues in the CDR3. CDR1 is SEHNR and CDR2 is FQNEAQ in the germline V gene (reference sequence). Trimming took off 3 bases at V and 3 bases at J, with 14 bases between the two ends. The CDR3 is CASSFTGGPYTEAFF. The CDR3 region has the DNA TGTGCCAGCAGCTTCACCGGGGGACCCTACACTGAAGCTTTCTTT.

The V gene is TRBV4-1, the J gene TRBJ2-3, with D possibly matching TRBD2 (5 bases). V shed 5 bases and J shed 3 bases, with 12 bases lying between them. The CDR3 extends over 14 amino acids. Germline V gene data show CDR1 as MGHRA and CDR2 as YSYEKL. The CDR3 DNA reads TGCGCCAGCAGCGTACCAGGAGGAACAGATACGCAGTATTTT. Protein: CASSVPGGTDTQYF.

This clone was found once. V usage is TRBV6-6 and J usage is TRBJ1-1; D remains ambiguous. Germline V CDR1 and CDR2: MNHNY, SVGAGI (reference sequence). CDR3 size: 16 residues. V lost 4 bases and J 1 base, leaving 16 bases between the germline ends. The CDR3 loop reads CASSWRYGVGNTEAFF. CDR3 bases: TGTGCCAGCAGTTGGCGGTATGGGGTTGGGAACACTGAAGCTTTCTTT.

The count of this clone is one. J is TRBJ2-7 and V is TRBV21-1; the table assigns TRBD1, which was not confirmed against the DNA. TRBV21-1 is an annotated pseudogene. The CDR3 runs 14 residues. The CDR3 is CASSKKQGRYEQYF. In DNA form, the CDR3 reads TGTGCCAGCAGCAAGAAACAGGGAAGGTACGAGCAGTACTTC.

The chain joins TRBV15 to TRBJ2-5; D gene ambiguous. CDR1 and CDR2 (germline): LNHNV, YYDKDF (reference sequence). There are 14 residues in the CDR3. Between the trimmed V and J ends, which lost 1 base and 3 bases, there was a span of 9 bases. The CDR3 bases are TGTGCCACCAGCAGAGTATCCGTTGAAGAGACCCAGTACTTC. Protein: CATSRVSVEETQYF.

The chain employs TRBV19 and TRBJ2-7, with 7 bases matching TRBD1. The CDR3 runs 15 residues. Germline V gene data show CDR1 as LNHDA and CDR2 as SQIVND (reference sequence). Trimming took 1 base from V and 3 from J; bases not matched to a gene: 6. The CDR3 reads CASSIGTRGYYEQYF. CDR3 nucleotides: TGTGCCAGTAGTATAGGTACCAGGGGGTACTACGAGCAGTACTTC.

The V call is TRBV15, the J call TRBJ2-7; D may be TRBD1 or TRBD2 (6 bases each). This CDR3 contains 17 residues. Germline lookup yields CDR1 LNHNV and CDR2 YYDKDF (reference sequence). V was clipped by 0 bases and J by 4 bases, with 19 bases between them. The CDR3 bases are TGTGCCACCAGCAGAGATATTGGGGGGCTGCTCCAGTACGAGCAGTACTTC. Protein product: CATSRDIGGLLQYEQYF.

The chain joins TRBV6-1 to TRBJ1-2, with 7 nucleotides matching TRBD1. CDR3 length equals 13 residues. Germline V gene sequence: CDR1 MNHNS, CDR2 SASEGT. The trim removed 6 bases at V and 5 bases at J, leaving 6 bases unmatched. In DNA, the CDR3 is TGTGCCAGCAGACTTACAGGGGAATATGGCTACACCTTC. Translation: CASRLTGEYGYTF.

This clone was seen a single time. This chain links TRBV28 with TRBJ1-3; D gene uncertain. The V end lost 3 bases, the J end lost 0 bases, and 9 bases lay between the germline ends. Germline CDR1 reads MDHEN; CDR2 reads SYDVKM. The CDR3 contains 15 residues. The CDR3 sequence is CASSFSTVSGNTIYF. The CDR3 coding sequence is TGTGCCAGCAGTTTTAGCACAGTCTCTGGAAACACCATATATTTT.

The rearrangement joins TRBV5-7 to TRBJ2-5; no reliable D call. TRBV5-7 is marked as an open reading frame, function uncertain. This CDR3 is 14 amino acids long. The V end was cut by 4 bases, the J end by 1 base, with 11 bases between. The CDR3, as DNA: TGTGCCAGCAGCCCCCCCCAGAGCCAAGAGACCCAGTACTTC. Its translation is CASSPPQSQETQYF.

This clone was detected only once. The chain carries TRBV28 and TRBJ2-1, with D perhaps TRBD2 (7 bases). The V end was cut by 3 bases, the J end by 2 bases, with 17 bases between. Germline CDR1 is MDHEN and CDR2 is SYDVKM. The CDR3 length is 17 residues. The CDR3 DNA is TGTGCCAGCAGTTTGGTCCCGGGGGGCGATACCTACAATGAGCAGTTCTTC. Protein: CASSLVPGGDTYNEQFF.